Described below is a single TCR beta chain sequence and its context. The record originates from a study of cytomegalovirus exposure and HLA in healthy donors. The PCR was carried out with 60 Vbeta primers and 13 Jbeta primers. Measured with immunoSEQ multiplex PCR; TCRdb has only the in-frame clones, and not every one. The table lists tens of thousands of clones. The V gene's germline CDR1 is MDHEN and CDR2 SYDVKM. The ends were cut back, 5 bases at V and 2 bases at J, with 15 bases in the middle. The CDR3 loop spans 15 amino acids. The rearrangement links TRBV28 to TRBJ1-1; the D is unclear. The TCR sequence derives from a male donor in good health and CMV-seronegative. Sequencing was performed on PBMCs. As DNA, the CDR3 is TGTGCCAGCAGTCCAACGCCCCGGGGTAACACTGAAGCTTTCTTT. This codes for CASSPTPRGNTEAFF.